This T cell receptor beta chain stems from a study of shared clonotypes between healthy human individuals. Study-level points and caveats: Clonotypes shared by all four donors outscored non-shared clonotypes in generation probability. Memory subsets had estimated richness that was generally smaller than that of naive subsets. Several donors held around 5% of naive CD4 clonotypes in common.

CD8 cells regarded as naive lacked CD45RO, were positively chosen for CCR7, and omitted terminally differentiated effector memory CD45RA+ cells. Recent vaccinations or acute infections were absent in the healthy HIV-negative adult donors. Germline V CDR1 and CDR2: SGHDT, YYEEEE. Trimming removed 4 bases from V and 1 base from J; junction bases left unmatched: 8. The CDR3 is made up of 17 amino acids. The protocol was immunoSEQ multiplex PCR, while the TCRdb copy is restricted to in-frame clones and leaves out a portion. Here the sample spans around 2.1 million clones, more than 85% being singletons. About this clone itself: What it recognizes is unknown.

This chain joins TRBV5-6 and TRBJ2-5, with 12 bases matching TRBD2. This TCR came from a young man in good health. Some clones in this sample may be carry-over from other donors' samples. The sequencing input was naive CD8+ T cells from PBMCs. The CDR3 reads CASSNPGLAGSQETQYF. The CDR3 DNA reads as TGTGCCAGCAGCAATCCGGGACTAGCGGGTTCCCAAGAGACCCAGTACTTC.